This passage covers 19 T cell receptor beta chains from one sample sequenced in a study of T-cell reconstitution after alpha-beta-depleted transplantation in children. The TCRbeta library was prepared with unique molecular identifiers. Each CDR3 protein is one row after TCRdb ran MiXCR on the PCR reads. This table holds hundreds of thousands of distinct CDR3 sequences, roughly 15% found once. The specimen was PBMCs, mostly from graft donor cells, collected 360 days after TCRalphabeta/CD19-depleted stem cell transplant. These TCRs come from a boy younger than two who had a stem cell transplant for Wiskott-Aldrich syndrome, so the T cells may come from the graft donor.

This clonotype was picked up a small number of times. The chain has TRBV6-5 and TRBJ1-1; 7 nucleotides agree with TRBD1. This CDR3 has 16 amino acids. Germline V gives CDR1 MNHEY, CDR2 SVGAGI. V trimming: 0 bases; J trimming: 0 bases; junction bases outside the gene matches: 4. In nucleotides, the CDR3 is TGTGCCAGCAGTTACTCAAGGGGGCCCCTGAACACTGAAGCTTTCTTT. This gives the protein CASSYSRGPLNTEAFF.

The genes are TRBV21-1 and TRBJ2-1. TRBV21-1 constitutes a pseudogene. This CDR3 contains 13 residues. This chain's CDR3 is CASSKAHRQVQFF. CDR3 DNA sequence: TGTGCCAGCAGCAAAGCGCATCGGCAAGTTCAGTTCTTC.

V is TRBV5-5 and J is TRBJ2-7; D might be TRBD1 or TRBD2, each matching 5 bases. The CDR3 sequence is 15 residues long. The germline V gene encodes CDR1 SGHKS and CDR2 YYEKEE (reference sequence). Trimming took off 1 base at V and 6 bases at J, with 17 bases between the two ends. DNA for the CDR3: TGTGCCAGCAGCTTGATCGCTGGGGTCGGGGCCGAGCAGTACTTC. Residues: CASSLIAGVGAEQYF.

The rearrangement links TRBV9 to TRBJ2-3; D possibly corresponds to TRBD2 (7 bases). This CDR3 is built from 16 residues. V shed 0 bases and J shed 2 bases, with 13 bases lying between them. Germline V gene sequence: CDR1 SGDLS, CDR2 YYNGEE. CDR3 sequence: CASSVAAGALTDTQYF. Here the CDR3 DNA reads TGTGCCAGCAGCGTAGCGGCGGGGGCCCTCACAGATACGCAGTATTTT.

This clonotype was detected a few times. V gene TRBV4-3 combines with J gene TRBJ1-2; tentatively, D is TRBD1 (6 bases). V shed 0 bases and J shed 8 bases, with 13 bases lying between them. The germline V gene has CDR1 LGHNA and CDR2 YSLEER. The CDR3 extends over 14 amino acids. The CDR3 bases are TGCGCCAGCAGCCAAGAGACAGGCCCCTACGGCTACACCTTC. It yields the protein CASSQETGPYGYTF.

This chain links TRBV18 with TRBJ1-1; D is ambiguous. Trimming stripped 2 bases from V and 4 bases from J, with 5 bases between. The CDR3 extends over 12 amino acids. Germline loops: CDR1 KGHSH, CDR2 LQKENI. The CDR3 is CASSPYGTEAFF. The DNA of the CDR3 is TGTGCCAGCTCACCATACGGCACTGAAGCTTTCTTT.

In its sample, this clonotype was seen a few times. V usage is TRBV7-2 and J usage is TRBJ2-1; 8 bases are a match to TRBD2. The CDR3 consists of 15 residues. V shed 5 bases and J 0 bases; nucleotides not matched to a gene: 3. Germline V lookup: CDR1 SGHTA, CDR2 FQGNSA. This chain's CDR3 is CASSNLAGSYNEQFF. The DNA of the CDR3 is TGTGCCAGCAGCAACCTAGCGGGCTCCTACAATGAGCAGTTCTTC.

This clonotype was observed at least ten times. The CDR3 reads CASSPYNEQFF. CDR3 nucleotide sequence: TGTGCCAGCAGCCCATACAATGAGCAGTTCTTC. V gene TRBV7-2 combines with J gene TRBJ2-1; D unclear. V was pared by 5 bases and J by 4 bases, with 3 bases between. In germline, CDR1 is SGHTA, CDR2 FQGNSA. The CDR3 is made up of 11 amino acids.

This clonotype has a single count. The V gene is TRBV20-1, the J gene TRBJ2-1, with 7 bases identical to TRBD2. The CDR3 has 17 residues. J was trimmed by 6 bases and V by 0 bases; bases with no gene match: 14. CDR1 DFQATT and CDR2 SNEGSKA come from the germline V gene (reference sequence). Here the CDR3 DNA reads TGCAGTGCTAGAGATTGGACCGGGAGGCATAACATCAATGAGCAGTTCTTC. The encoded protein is CSARDWTGRHNINEQFF.

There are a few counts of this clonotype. CDR3 amino acids: CATSDLRQVEGTDTQYF. The CDR3 DNA reads TGTGCCACCAGTGATTTGCGGCAGGTCGAAGGCACAGATACGCAGTATTTT. The V and J genes are TRBV24-1 and TRBJ2-3; D is uncertain. The CDR3 spans 17 residues. V lost 0 bases to trimming and J lost 1 base, with 13 bases between them. Germline CDR1 KGHDR, CDR2 SFDVKD.

CDR3 residues: CASSVGRGIYEQYF. The CDR3 nucleotides read TGTGCCAGCAGTGTGGGGAGGGGGATCTACGAGCAGTACTTC. The chain combines TRBV2 with TRBJ2-7; maybe TRBD2 (7 bases). This CDR3 region has 14 residues. Germline CDR1 SNHLY, CDR2 FYNNEI. V was trimmed by 4 bases and J by 3 bases, leaving 13 bases between them.

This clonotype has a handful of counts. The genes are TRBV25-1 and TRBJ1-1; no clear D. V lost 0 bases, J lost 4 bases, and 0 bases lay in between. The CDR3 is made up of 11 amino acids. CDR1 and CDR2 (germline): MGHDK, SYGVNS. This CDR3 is CASSEYTEAFF. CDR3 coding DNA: TGTGCCAGCAGTGAATACACTGAAGCTTTCTTT.

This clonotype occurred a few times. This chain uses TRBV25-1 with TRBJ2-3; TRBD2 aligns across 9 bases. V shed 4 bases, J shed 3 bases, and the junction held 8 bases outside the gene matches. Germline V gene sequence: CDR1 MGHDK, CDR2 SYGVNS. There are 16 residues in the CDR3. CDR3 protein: CASSVFSGRMTDTQYF. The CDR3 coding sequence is TGTGCCAGCAGTGTTTTTAGCGGGAGAATGACAGATACGCAGTATTTT.

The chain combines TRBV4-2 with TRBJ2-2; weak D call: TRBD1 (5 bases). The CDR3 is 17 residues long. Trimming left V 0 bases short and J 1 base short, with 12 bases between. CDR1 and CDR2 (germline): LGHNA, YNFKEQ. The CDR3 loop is CASSQDPTDLNTGELFF. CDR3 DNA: TGTGCCAGCAGCCAAGATCCGACAGACCTGAACACCGGGGAGCTGTTTTTT.

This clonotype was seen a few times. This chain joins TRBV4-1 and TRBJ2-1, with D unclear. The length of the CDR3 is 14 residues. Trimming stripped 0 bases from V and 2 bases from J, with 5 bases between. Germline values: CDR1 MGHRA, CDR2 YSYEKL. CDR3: CASSQEFAYNEQFF. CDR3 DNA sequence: TGCGCCAGCAGCCAAGAGTTCGCCTACAATGAGCAGTTCTTC.

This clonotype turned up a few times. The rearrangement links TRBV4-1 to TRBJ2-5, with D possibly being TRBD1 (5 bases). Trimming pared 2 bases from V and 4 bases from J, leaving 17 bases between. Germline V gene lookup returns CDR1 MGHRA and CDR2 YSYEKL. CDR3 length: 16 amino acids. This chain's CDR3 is CASSQSLGQKGETQYF. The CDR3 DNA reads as TGCGCCAGCAGCCAATCCCTGGGGCAGAAAGGAGAGACCCAGTACTTC.

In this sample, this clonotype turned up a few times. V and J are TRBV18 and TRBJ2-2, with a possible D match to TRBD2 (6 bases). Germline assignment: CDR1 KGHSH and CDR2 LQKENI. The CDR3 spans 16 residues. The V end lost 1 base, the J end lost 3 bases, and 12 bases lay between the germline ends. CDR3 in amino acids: CASSPRGLRDTGELFF. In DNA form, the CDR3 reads TGTGCCAGCTCACCACGGGGACTGCGCGACACCGGGGAGCTGTTTTTT.

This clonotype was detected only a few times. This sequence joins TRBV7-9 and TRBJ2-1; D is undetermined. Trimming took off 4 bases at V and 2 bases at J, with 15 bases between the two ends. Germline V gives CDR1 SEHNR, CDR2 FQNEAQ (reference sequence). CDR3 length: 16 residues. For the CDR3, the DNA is TGTGCCAGCAGCTACGACTTAACAAAGGCCTACAATGAGCAGTTCTTC. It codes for CASSYDLTKAYNEQFF.

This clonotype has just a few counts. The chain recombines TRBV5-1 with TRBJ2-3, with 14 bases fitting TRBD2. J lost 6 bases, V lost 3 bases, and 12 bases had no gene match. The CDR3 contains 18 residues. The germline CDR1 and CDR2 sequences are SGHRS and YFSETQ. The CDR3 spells CASSSGLAGGPSKDTQYF. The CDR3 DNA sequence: TGCGCCAGCAGCTCTGGACTAGCGGGGGGACCTAGCAAGGATACGCAGTATTTT.